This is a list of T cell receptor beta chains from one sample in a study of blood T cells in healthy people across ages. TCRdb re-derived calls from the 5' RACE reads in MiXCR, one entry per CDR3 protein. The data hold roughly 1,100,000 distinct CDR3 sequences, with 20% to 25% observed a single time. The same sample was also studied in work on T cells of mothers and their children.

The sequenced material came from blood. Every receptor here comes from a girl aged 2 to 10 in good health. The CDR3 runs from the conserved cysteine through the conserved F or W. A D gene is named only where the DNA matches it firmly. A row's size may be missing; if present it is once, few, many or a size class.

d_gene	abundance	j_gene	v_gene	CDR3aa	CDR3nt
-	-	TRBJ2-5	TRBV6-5	CASSPWAQLAQYF	TGTGCCAGCAGTCCTTGGGCCCAACTGGCCCAGTACTTC
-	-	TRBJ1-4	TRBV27	CASGVFYEKLFF	TGTGCCAGCGGGGTCTTTTATGAAAAACTGTTTTTT
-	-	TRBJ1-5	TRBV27	CASSSRDSGFQPQHF	TGTGCCAGCAGTTCCCGGGACTCAGGTTTTCAGCCCCAGCATTTT
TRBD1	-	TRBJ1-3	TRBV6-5	CASIDRGFGNTIYF	TGTGCCAGCATCGACAGGGGGTTTGGAAACACCATATATTTT
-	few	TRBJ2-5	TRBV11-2	CASSLVGGPQETQYF	TGTGCCAGCAGCTTAGTAGGAGGGCCGCAAGAGACCCAGTACTTC
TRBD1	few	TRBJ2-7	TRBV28	CASSRGERGLEEQYF	TGTGCCAGCAGTCGGGGTGAGAGGGGGCTGGAAGAGCAGTACTTC
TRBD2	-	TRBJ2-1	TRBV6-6	CASSYVPSGVGEQFF	TGTGCCAGCAGTTACGTACCTAGCGGGGTCGGTGAGCAGTTCTTC
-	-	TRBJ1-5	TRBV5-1	CASSPDTGQPQHF	TGCGCCAGCAGCCCTGATACCGGTCAGCCCCAGCATTTT
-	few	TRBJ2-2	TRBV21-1	CASSKAAGTSGSPGELFF	TGTGCCAGCAGCAAAGCGGCCGGGACTAGCGGGAGTCCCGGGGAGCTGTTTTTT
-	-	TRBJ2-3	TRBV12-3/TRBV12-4	CASSLTRLLLSASDTQYF	TGTGCCAGCAGTTTGACTAGATTGTTGCTCTCAGCGTCGGATACGCAGTATTTT
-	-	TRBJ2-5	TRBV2	CASSDWGEQETQYF	TGTGCCAGCAGTGACTGGGGGGAACAAGAGACCCAGTACTTC
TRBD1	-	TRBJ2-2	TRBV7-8	CASRVDRLNTGELFF	TGTGCCAGCAGGGTGGACAGGTTGAACACCGGGGAGCTGTTTTTT
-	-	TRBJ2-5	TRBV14	CASSQVQGRINQETQYF	TGTGCCAGCAGCCAAGTCCAGGGCCGAATAAACCAAGAGACCCAGTACTTC
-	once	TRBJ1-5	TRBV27	CASSEQGLGVQPQHF	TGTGCCAGCAGTGAACAGGGCCTTGGGGTTCAGCCCCAGCATTTT
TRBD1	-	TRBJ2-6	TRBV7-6	CASSLARTGEEKAGANVLTF	TGTGCCAGCAGCTTGGCTCGGACAGGGGAAGAGAAAGCTGGGGCCAACGTCCTGACTTTC
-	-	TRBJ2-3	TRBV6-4	CASSRQFSRTDTQYF	TGTGCCAGCAGTAGACAGTTCTCTCGCACAGATACGCAGTATTTT
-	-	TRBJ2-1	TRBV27	CASGLNVVNEQFF	TGTGCCAGTGGTCTCAATGTTGTGAATGAGCAGTTCTTC
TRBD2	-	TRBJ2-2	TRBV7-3	CASSRTSLNTGELFF	TGTGCCAGCAGCCGGACTAGCCTGAACACCGGGGAGCTGTTTTTT
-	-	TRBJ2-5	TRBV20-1	CSARVASGSPEQYF	-
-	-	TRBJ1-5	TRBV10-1	CASSESRSNQPRHF	TGCGCCAGCAGTGAGTCGCGAAGCAATCAGCCCCGGCATTTT
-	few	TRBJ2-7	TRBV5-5	CASSPGTDEQYF	TGTGCCAGCAGCCCCGGGACGGACGAGCAGTACTTC
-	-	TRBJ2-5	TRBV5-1	CASSTGTVQETQYF	TGCGCCAGCAGCACCGGGACCGTCCAAGAGACCCAGTACTTC
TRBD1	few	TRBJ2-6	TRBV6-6	CAGRQGKGSGANVLTF	TGTGCCGGACGACAGGGTAAAGGATCTGGGGCCAACGTCCTGACTTTC
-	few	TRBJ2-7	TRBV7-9	CASSNAPFPEQYF	TGTGCCAGCAGCAACGCCCCTTTTCCCGAGCAGTACTTC